The source of this T cell receptor beta chain is a study of blood T cell repertoires in COVID-19. Study context: Researchers got acute and convalescent COVID-19 samples from the United States, Italy and Spain. In each case, the material was cDNA or gDNA derived from T cells, B-cell-depleted T cells, or PBMCs.

TCRdb's copy holds only in-frame clones and misses some; the assay was immunoSEQ multiplex PCR. The sample shows about 250,000 clones, around 90% of them seen only once. Residents of 24 US areas, aged about 18 to 89 years, made up the participants. Germline V gene lookup returns CDR1 MNHEY and CDR2 SVGEGT. The CDR3 has 14 residues. V lost 5 bases to trimming and J lost 7 bases; unmatched junction nucleotides: 8. This sequence was found in a woman in her fifties or sixties who had recovered from COVID-19. The sequenced sample was PBMCs or T cells enriched from blood (not recorded which). V and J are TRBV6-2 or TRBV6-3 and TRBJ2-1; 7 nucleotides line up with TRBD1. The CDR3 DNA is TGTGCCAGCAGTACCGACAGGGTGGGTAATGAGCAGTTCTTC. It yields the protein CASSTDRVGNEQFF.